What follows are 21 T cell receptor beta chains derived from one specimen sequenced in a study of blood T cell repertoires in COVID-19. Assay: immunoSEQ multiplex PCR; the TCRdb copy retains only in-frame clones and omits some. This sample has more than 120,000 clones, with over 70% found just once. Sample: PBMCs or T cells enriched from blood (not recorded which). The source of these receptors is a man between 45 and 60 years old in a cohort exposed to, infected with or recovered from COVID-19 (not recorded which).

J is TRBJ2-7 and V is TRBV28, with TRBD2 as a possible D gene (6 bases). This CDR3 contains 13 residues. Trimming took off 6 bases at V and 3 bases at J, with 12 bases between the two ends. Germline V gene lookup returns CDR1 MDHEN and CDR2 SYDVKM. CDR3 DNA: TGTGCCAGCAGATCCGGAGGGGTCTACGAGCAGTACTTC. Translating it yields CASRSGGVYEQYF.

The chain uses TRBV27 and TRBJ2-5, with 7 nucleotides matching TRBD2. The junction had 3 bases not matched to a gene; V was cut back by 4 bases and J by 4 bases. The CDR3 is 13 amino acids. CDR1 and CDR2 (germline): MNHEY, SMNVEV (reference sequence). CDR3 nucleotides: TGTGCCAGCAGTTGGAGGGAGGGAGAGACCCAGTACTTC. It specifies CASSWREGETQYF.

This clone was found once. J is TRBJ2-1 and V is TRBV10-1; 9 nucleotides line up with TRBD1. Trimming cost V 8 bases and J 15 bases; bases outside gene matches: 8. This CDR3 region has 11 residues. From germline, CDR1 is WNHNN and CDR2 SYGVQD (reference sequence). CDR3 nucleotide sequence: TGCGCCAGCGAAGGACAGGGGAGCCGGTTCTTC. Amino acid sequence: CASEGQGSRFF.

The count of this clone is one. The rearrangement joins TRBV13 to TRBJ2-1; D gene unclear. The germline CDR1 and CDR2 sequences are PRHDT and FYEKMQ (reference sequence). The CDR3 has 11 residues. V lost 6 bases, J lost 10 bases, and 10 bases lay in between. The CDR3 coding sequence is TGTGCCAGCAGTTCTAATAACGAGCAGTTCTTC. Protein sequence: CASSSNNEQFF.

The rearrangement joins TRBV9 to TRBJ2-2, with no clear D. CDR1 SGDLS and CDR2 YYNGEE come from the germline V gene. Trimming shortened V by 4 bases and J by 3 bases, and 16 bases separated the two germline ends. The CDR3 totals 16 residues. CDR3 sequence reads: CASSTLPAGDTGELFF. The CDR3 DNA is TGTGCCAGCAGCACTTTACCAGCAGGCGACACCGGGGAGCTGTTTTTT.

The chain is built from TRBV6-2 or TRBV6-3 and TRBJ1-1; D call uncertain. From germline, CDR1 is MNHEY and CDR2 SVGEGT. V was trimmed by 0 bases and J by 8 bases, leaving 10 bases between them. This CDR3 has 13 amino acids. For the CDR3, the DNA is TGTGCCAGCAGTTACTCAATGTATCAGGAAGCTTTCTTT. It specifies CASSYSMYQEAFF.

The chain couples TRBV6-6 to TRBJ2-7; 9 nucleotides agree with TRBD1. Germline V lookup: CDR1 MNHNY, CDR2 SVGAGI (reference sequence). With V trimmed by 4 bases and J by 5 bases, 9 bases remained unmatched. CDR3 length: 15 residues. CDR3 bases: TGTGCCAGCAGTTTTCGGACAGGGGCTAGCGACGAGCAGTACTTC. It specifies CASSFRTGASDEQYF.

V usage is TRBV14 and J usage is TRBJ2-7; maybe TRBD2 (6 bases). Germline V gives CDR1 SGHDN, CDR2 FVKESK. Trimming shortened V by 4 bases and J by 3 bases, and 16 bases separated the two germline ends. There are 15 residues in the CDR3. This CDR3 reads CASSLWEAGLYEQYF. Here the CDR3 DNA reads TGTGCCAGCAGCCTCTGGGAGGCAGGGCTCTACGAGCAGTACTTC. Complete variable domain (other parts from reference TRBV14 and TRBJ2-7): EAGVTQFPSHSVIEKGQTVTLRCDPISGHDNLYWYRRVMGKEIKFLLHFVKESKQDESGMPNNRFLAERTGGTYSTLKVQPAELEDSGVYFCASSLWEAGLYEQYFGPGTRLTVT.

The chain employs TRBV7-8 and TRBJ1-3; TRBD1 aligns across 7 bases. The CDR3 extends over 15 amino acids. The germline V gene encodes CDR1 SGHVS and CDR2 FQNEAQ. J lost 4 bases, V lost 1 base, and 4 bases had no gene match. CDR3 bases: TGTGCCAGCAGCTTAGGCAGGGGGGCCGGAAACACCATATATTTT. It specifies CASSLGRGAGNTIYF. The full variable domain, in which reference TRBV7-8 and TRBJ1-3 provide the parts outside the CDR3, is GAGVSQSPRYKVAKRGQDVALRCDPISGHVSLFWYQQALGQGPEFLTYFQNEAQLDKSGLPSDRFFAERPEGSVSTLKIQRTQQEDSAVYLCASSLGRGAGNTIYFGEGSWLTVV.

The gene calls are TRBV5-6 and TRBJ2-1; tentatively, D is TRBD1 (5 bases). Germline CDR1 reads SGHDT; CDR2 reads YYEEEE. This CDR3 has 13 amino acids. Trimming pared 4 bases from V and 5 bases from J, leaving 10 bases between. CDR3 nucleotides: TGTGCCAGCAGCCGCGACAGAGACAATGAGCAGTTCTTC. Translated: CASSRDRDNEQFF. Full variable domain (outside the CDR3, taken from reference TRBV5-6 and TRBJ2-1): DAGVTQSPTHLIKTRGQQVTLRCSPKSGHDTVSWYQQALGQGPQFIFQYYEEEERQRGNFPDRFSGHQFPNYSSELNVNALLLGDSALYLCASSRDRDNEQFFGPGTRLTVL.

This clone was counted only a few times. This chain joins TRBV19 and TRBJ2-5, with 7 bases identical to TRBD2. The CDR3 contains 14 residues. The V and J ends lost 1 base and 4 bases, in that order; junction bases with no gene match: 3. Germline CDR1 is LNHDA and CDR2 is SQIVND (reference sequence). The CDR3 DNA is TGTGCCAGTAGTATAGCTTCGGGGGGAGAGACCCAGTACTTC. Translated: CASSIASGGETQYF.

The chain links TRBV18 to TRBJ1-5, with 9 nucleotides matching TRBD1. CDR1 and CDR2 (germline): KGHSH, LQKENI. With V trimmed by 3 bases and J by 6 bases, 9 bases remained unmatched. The CDR3 covers 16 residues. This CDR3 is CASSPPGTGPGQPQHF. In DNA form, the CDR3 reads TGTGCCAGCTCACCTCCCGGGACAGGGCCGGGTCAGCCCCAGCATTTT.

The chain combines TRBV18 with TRBJ1-3, with 7 bases that match TRBD1. Germline V gene sequence: CDR1 KGHSH, CDR2 LQKENI. This CDR3 contains 16 residues. With 0 bases clipped from V and 4 bases from J, the junction kept 6 bases outside the gene matches. The CDR3 is CASSPPGGAGGNTIYF. CDR3 nucleotides: TGTGCCAGCTCACCACCAGGGGGCGCAGGAGGAAACACCATATATTTT.

This sequence joins TRBV3-1 (or the pseudogene TRBV3-2) and TRBJ1-2; 9 bases fit TRBD1. The CDR3 sequence is 15 residues long. Germline loops: CDR1 LGHDT, CDR2 YNNKEL (reference sequence). J gave up 4 bases and V 2 bases, and 5 bases lay outside the gene matches. CDR3 region: CASSQYRGPGYGYTF. The DNA for the CDR3 is TGTGCCAGCAGCCAATACAGGGGGCCTGGCTATGGCTACACCTTC.

The chain is built from TRBV3-1 (or the pseudogene TRBV3-2) and TRBJ1-6, with unresolved D. V was trimmed by 4 bases and J by 9 bases, leaving 13 bases between them. CDR1 and CDR2 from the germline V gene are LGHDT and YNNKEL (reference sequence). This CDR3 has 14 residues. CDR3 sequence (DNA): TGTGCCAGCAGCCGCGCTTGGTTTGGTTCACCCCTCCACTTT. This codes for CASSRAWFGSPLHF.

The rearrangement joins TRBV29-1 to TRBJ1-2, with 11 bases that match TRBD1. The CDR3 runs to 16 residues. Unmatched junction bases numbered 10, after V lost 3 bases and J lost 4 bases. The germline CDR1 and CDR2 sequences are SQVTM and ANQGSEA. For the CDR3, the DNA is TGCAGCGTTGAGGGTGGACAGGGGGCACAAGGCTATGGCTACACCTTC. Amino acid sequence: CSVEGGQGAQGYGYTF.

The chain is built from TRBV6-1 and TRBJ1-6; D is unclear. The germline CDR1 and CDR2 sequences are MNHNS and SASEGT. The CDR3 has 17 amino acids. The V end was cut by 1 base, the J end by 5 bases, with 15 bases between. The DNA of the CDR3 is TGTGCCAGCAGTGAAGTAGCCGGTCACCCTAATAATTCACCCCTCCACTTT. As protein: CASSEVAGHPNNSPLHF.

The table lists this clone with a few counts. The chain uses TRBV24-1 and TRBJ2-2; TRBD1 matches 9 bases. Germline loops: CDR1 KGHDR, CDR2 SFDVKD. The CDR3 sequence is 15 residues long. The V and J ends lost 4 bases and 3 bases, in that order; junction bases with no gene match: 2. In nucleotides, the CDR3 is TGTGCCACCAGTGAACGGGACAGGGACACCGGGGAGCTGTTTTTT. Its translation is CATSERDRDTGELFF.

The chain carries TRBV27 and TRBJ1-2, with 7 bases fitting TRBD1. CDR1 is MNHEY and CDR2 is SMNVEV in the germline V gene (reference sequence). V lost 5 bases, J lost 6 bases, and 12 bases stayed unmatched. The CDR3 contains 15 residues. CDR3 protein: CASSRSVRGVNGYTF. The DNA of the CDR3 is TGTGCCAGCAGTCGCTCGGTCAGGGGGGTCAATGGCTACACCTTC.

The chain combines TRBV5-4 with TRBJ2-1, with TRBD2 matching over 11 bases. CDR3 length: 19 amino acids. The V segment lost 2 bases and the J segment 7 bases; nucleotides outside the gene matches: 17. The germline CDR1 and CDR2 sequences are SGHNT and YYREEE (reference sequence). The CDR3 nucleotides are TGTGCCAGCAGCTTTCAGAGGGGATCAGTAGCGGGAGGGCATAATGAGCAGTTCTTC. This codes for CASSFQRGSVAGGHNEQFF.

This sequence joins TRBV7-6 and TRBJ2-7; 8 nucleotides line up with TRBD2. V lost 4 bases, J lost 0 bases, and 14 bases stayed unmatched. The V gene's germline CDR1 is SGHVS and CDR2 FNYEAQ. CDR3 length equals 18 residues. The CDR3 reads CASSSSGSGVPFSYEQYF. The CDR3 nucleotides are TGTGCCAGCAGCTCTAGCGGTAGCGGGGTTCCCTTCTCCTACGAGCAGTACTTC.